This TCR beta chain came from a study of T-cell memory formation after mild COVID-19. Overall study: In these data, TCR clusters were largely donor specific.

Ten or more counts support this clonotype. Its antigen remains unknown. General observations from the study: Clones contracting over day 15 to 85 were CD4/CD8 balanced, with later expanders leaning CD4+. Mostly located in CM and EM were contracting CD4+ clones, with contracting CD8+ clones located in EMRA.

Germline V gene lookup returns CDR1 SGHTA and CDR2 FQGNSA. The ends were cut back, 5 bases at V and 14 bases at J, with 16 bases in the middle. The CDR3 consists of 13 residues. The 5'RACE method, run with constant-segment primers, produced TCR alpha and TCR beta cDNA libraries (carrying sample barcodes and UMIs). Via MiXCR, TCRdb re-called the 5' RACE reads, giving one row per CDR3 protein. The sample gives 100,000 to 150,000 distinct CDR3 sequences, approximately 5.9% of which show up once; 2% to 2.5% is in the top ten. The sequenced sample consisted of PBMCs or a T cell subset sorted from them (not recorded which). This rearrangement joins TRBV7-2 to TRBJ1-6; TRBD1 might be the D (5 bases). This clonotype was obtained from an adult woman who had mild COVID-19 (a few samples of this study predate the infection). Cell type and time point are not known. The CDR3 coding sequence is TGTGCCAGCAGCCCCCTCCGGGGACGAACCCTCCACTTT. Residues: CASSPLRGRTLHF.